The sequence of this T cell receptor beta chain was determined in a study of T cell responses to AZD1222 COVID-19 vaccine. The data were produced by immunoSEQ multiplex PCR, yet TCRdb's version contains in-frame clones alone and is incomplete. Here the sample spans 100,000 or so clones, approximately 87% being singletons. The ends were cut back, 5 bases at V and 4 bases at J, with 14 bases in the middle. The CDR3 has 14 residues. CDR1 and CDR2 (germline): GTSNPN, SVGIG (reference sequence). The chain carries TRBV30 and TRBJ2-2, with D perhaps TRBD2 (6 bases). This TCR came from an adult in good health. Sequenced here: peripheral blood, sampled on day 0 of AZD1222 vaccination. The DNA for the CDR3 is TGTGCCTGGGGCGGTACGGGGGTCACCGGGGAGCTGTTTTTT. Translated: CAWGGTGVTGELFF.